Included here is one TCR beta chain sequence, with context. Its antigen is unknown. Treg sorting used a CD4+CD25+CD127-/low gate. Study-level points and caveats: Tumor Treg TCRs overlapped most with tumor naive CD4+ cells. The larger-cohort validation was restricted to a single TCR beta V-J rearrangement rather than whole repertoires. Tumor memory CD4+ T cell TCR gene usage clustered with blood and lymph node memory CD4+ cells and lymph node naive CD4+ cells.

Full-length variable regions came from constant-region reverse primers plus semi-nested Nested Universal Primer A PCR. TCRdb re-called the 5' RACE reads through MiXCR, storing one row per CDR3 protein. The sample holds roughly 60,000 distinct CDR3 sequences, 26% seen once. This clonotype was sampled from a female donor with breast cancer. The specimen sequenced was tumor-infiltrating Tregs sorted from the breast tumor.

The CDR3 bases are TGCAGTGCTAGCGGGGGCAAGGAGACCCAGTACTTC. Its translation: CSASGGKETQYF. The chain uses TRBV20-1 and TRBJ2-5, with D perhaps assigned TRBD1 or TRBD2 (6 bases each). Trimming took 3 bases from V and 5 from J, leaving 10 bases between them. Germline V gene sequence: CDR1 DFQATT, CDR2 SNEGSKA (reference sequence). This CDR3 region has 12 residues.